This T cell receptor (beta chain) came from a study of T cells in Graves' hyperthyroidism and ophthalmopathy. General study points: The model made its ophthalmopathy prediction, and onset followed a median approximately six months later.

CDR1 and CDR2 from the germline V gene are SNHLY and FYNNEI. V lost 4 bases and J 7 bases, leaving 13 bases between the germline ends. This CDR3 has 14 residues. This clonotype was seen only once. Its specificity is unknown. Amplified TCR beta CDR3 regions came from RNA transcripts. HTBI primers were employed in a first-round RT-PCR of the TCR CDR3. TCRdb independently ran MiXCR on the multiplex PCR reads; one entry per CDR3 protein. The sample records around 500,000 distinct CDR3 sequences, 16% being singletons. Enrolled ophthalmopathy patients presented with a Clinical Activity Score of at least 3, a NOSPECS grade of at least 4, and disease duration under 3 months. Criteria for exclusion of patients were uncontrolled infection, other autoimmune disease, pregnancy or lactation. 10 ml fresh peripheral blood yielded the PBMCs.

The sample comprised blood. This TCR was sampled from a woman aged 25 to 39 with Graves' ophthalmopathy. The chain joins TRBV2 to TRBJ2-2; TRBD2 is a possible D gene (5 bases). The CDR3 loop is CASSVISAGGELFF. The CDR3 DNA is TGTGCCAGCAGTGTAATCAGCGCGGGCGGGGAGCTGTTTTTT.